A single sample gave rise to the 11 T cell receptor beta chains below, sequenced in a study of T cells after yellow fever vaccination. TCRdb re-called the 5' RACE reads through MiXCR, storing one row per CDR3 protein. Of under 55,000 distinct CDR3 sequences listed, about 7% were seen once; the top ten hold over 12%. The sequenced sample was CD8+ T cells not binding an NS4B(214-222) dextramer, sorted from PBMCs, obtained 45 days after the yellow fever booster vaccination. These receptors were obtained from a man aged 30-40 years who received the YFV17D yellow fever vaccine.

This clonotype has only a few counts. This chain uses TRBV6-1 with TRBJ2-2; D possibly corresponds to TRBD2 (6 bases). The V gene's germline CDR1 is MNHNS and CDR2 SASEGT. Trimming stripped 11 bases from V and 5 bases from J, with 18 bases between. CDR3 length: 14 residues. The DNA for the CDR3 is TGTGCCTCGGCGGGGTCGTTTCTGACCGGGGAGCTGTTTTTT. Translation: CASAGSFLTGELFF.

This clonotype was picked up many times. The V call is TRBV27, the J call TRBJ2-2, with TRBD2 matching 8 bases. Trimming cost V 8 bases and J 1 base; bases outside gene matches: 3. The CDR3 is 14 residues long. The germline CDR1 and CDR2 sequences are MNHEY and SMNVEV (reference sequence). CDR3 residues: CASGAGVNTGELFF. For the CDR3, the DNA is TGTGCCAGCGGAGCGGGAGTGAACACCGGGGAGCTGTTTTTT.

The CDR3 bases are TGTGCCAGGGACCAAAGCGACACTGAAGCTTTCTTT. Translating gives CARDQSDTEAFF. V and J are TRBV2 and TRBJ1-1; D uncertain. The ends were cut back, 9 bases at V and 3 bases at J, with 11 bases in the middle. The CDR3 has 12 residues. Germline CDR1 is SNHLY and CDR2 is FYNNEI.

This clonotype has at least ten counts. The J gene is TRBJ2-7, the V gene TRBV20-1; D uncertain. CDR3 size: 11 residues. V gave up 5 bases and J gave up 3 bases, with 8 bases separating them. Germline-derived CDR1 and CDR2 are DFQATT and SNEGSKA (reference sequence). The CDR3 DNA is TGCAGTGCTGAGACGAACTACGAGCAGTACTTC. Its protein is CSAETNYEQYF.

This clonotype was picked up a small number of times. The V gene is TRBV7-6, the J gene TRBJ2-7; TRBD2 might be the D (6 bases). V dropped 3 bases and J dropped 0 bases, with 9 bases sitting between them. The germline V gene encodes CDR1 SGHVS and CDR2 FNYEAQ. The CDR3 is 14 amino acids. CDR3 amino acids: CASSLEGSSYEQYF. In nucleotides, the CDR3 is TGTGCCAGCAGCTTGGAGGGGAGCTCCTACGAGCAGTACTTC.

The sample holds many counts of this clonotype. The chain carries TRBV2 and TRBJ2-1; 7 positions agree with TRBD2. Germline V gives CDR1 SNHLY, CDR2 FYNNEI. This CDR3 has 13 amino acids. The J segment lost 2 bases and the V segment lost 8 bases, leaving 3 bases of the junction unmatched. The CDR3 loop reads CASSGTTYNEQFF. The CDR3 DNA sequence: TGTGCCAGCTCCGGGACTACCTACAATGAGCAGTTCTTC.

This clonotype was detected many times. This chain links TRBV5-6 with TRBJ2-7; D not certain. Germline values: CDR1 SGHDT, CDR2 YYEEEE. V lost 1 base to trimming and J lost 2 bases, with 7 bases between them. CDR3 length: 13 residues. The CDR3 DNA follows: TGTGCCAGCAGCTTGTTCGGAACCTACGAGCAGTACTTC. This gives the protein CASSLFGTYEQYF.

This clonotype was observed a few times. The V gene is TRBV4-1, the J gene TRBJ2-3, with 13 bases lining up with TRBD2. This CDR3 comprises 18 residues. The V gene's germline CDR1 is MGHRA and CDR2 YSYEKL. Trimming at V came to 3 bases and at J to 3 bases, leaving 9 bases not matched to a gene. CDR3 residues: CASSQGITSGRATDTQYF. CDR3 DNA sequence: TGCGCCAGCAGCCAGGGGATCACTAGCGGGAGGGCGACAGATACGCAGTATTTT.

In its sample, this clonotype was seen many times. This chain joins TRBV29-1 and TRBJ2-2; 12 bases are a match to TRBD1. The CDR3 length is 14 residues. With 4 bases clipped from V and 7 bases from J, the junction kept 4 bases outside the gene matches. Germline CDR1 SQVTM, CDR2 ANQGSEA. The CDR3 DNA reads as TGCAGCGTTGGTGGGACAGGGGGCTTCGGGGAGCTGTTTTTT. It specifies CSVGGTGGFGELFF.

Many counts were recorded for this clonotype. The rearrangement joins TRBV15 to TRBJ2-1; the D is unclear. This CDR3 has 14 amino acids. Trimming removed 3 bases from V and 4 bases from J, with 10 bases in between. Germline loops: CDR1 LNHNV, CDR2 YYDKDF (reference sequence). The CDR3 DNA reads as TGTGCCACCAGCAGCTACGAGGAGTACAATGAGCAGTTCTTC. Translating gives CATSSYEEYNEQFF.

With regard to this clonotype: It may be a read error: a sequence one base away is much more abundant. This chain links TRBV2 with TRBJ2-3, with D unresolved. Trimming pared 8 bases from V and 0 bases from J, leaving 24 bases between. Germline V gene data show CDR1 as SNHLY and CDR2 as FYNNEI. The CDR3 totals 18 residues. This chain's CDR3 is CASASGTTGSTSTDTQYF. In nucleotides, the CDR3 is TGTGCCAGCGCAAGTGGTACTACCGGATCCACAAGCACAGATACGCAGTATTTT.